These 8 T cell receptor beta chains share one sample of origin, sequenced in a study of CD8+ T cells in alopecia areata. Once RNA had been extracted, it was reverse transcribed into cDNA to act as the sequencing template. The table came from immunoSEQ multiplex PCR; TCRdb's copy has only in-frame clones and leaves some out. This table holds more than 85,000 clones, around two fifths found once. Material: CD4+ T cells sorted from blood. The origin of the receptors is a human donor with alopecia areata.

This clone was observed a handful of times. The chain carries TRBV18 and TRBJ1-2; 11 bases are shared with TRBD1. The trim removed 3 bases at V and 6 bases at J, leaving 6 bases unmatched. The germline V gene has CDR1 KGHSH and CDR2 LQKENI. This CDR3 has 15 residues. The CDR3 is CASSPLDRGQDGYTF. CDR3 in DNA: TGTGCCAGCTCACCTCTGGACAGGGGGCAAGATGGCTACACCTTC.

V is TRBV6-5 and J is TRBJ2-5; D possibly corresponds to TRBD1 (6 bases). V gave up 5 bases and J gave up 4 bases, with 14 bases separating them. Germline V gene lookup returns CDR1 MNHEY and CDR2 SVGAGI. The CDR3 totals 14 residues. The CDR3 protein is CASSPLDSPETQYF. Here the CDR3 DNA reads TGTGCCAGCAGTCCCCTGGACAGTCCAGAGACCCAGTACTTC.

The table lists this clone with a few counts. The chain joins TRBV14 to TRBJ2-6; D call uncertain. V lost 4 bases and J 0 bases, leaving 7 bases between the germline ends. The CDR3 extends over 15 amino acids. The germline V gene encodes CDR1 SGHDN and CDR2 FVKESK. The chain's CDR3 is CASSPTVSGANVLTF. The CDR3 nucleotides read TGTGCCAGCAGCCCTACAGTCTCTGGGGCCAACGTCCTGACTTTC.

CDR3 sequence (DNA): TGTGCCAGCAGCCCCTCCTCTACAACCCAAGAGACCCAGTACTTC. This translates into CASSPSSTTQETQYF. This chain links TRBV7-2 with TRBJ2-5, with unresolved D. Germline V gene sequence: CDR1 SGHTA, CDR2 FQGNSA. Trimming took 5 bases from V and 1 from J, leaving 14 bases between them. This CDR3 is built from 15 residues.

The sample holds a few counts of this clone. The chain joins TRBV29-1 to TRBJ2-1; tentatively, D is TRBD1 or TRBD2 (5 bases each). The germline gives CDR1 SQVTM, CDR2 ANQGSEA. The V and J ends lost 4 bases and 5 bases respectively, with 12 bases between them. This CDR3 has 13 amino acids. CDR3 coding DNA: TGCAGCGTTGGACCGGGGACCCACAATGAGCAGTTCTTC. This encodes CSVGPGTHNEQFF.

This clone is deemed medium-sized. The rearrangement uses TRBV6-5 and TRBJ2-3; either TRBD1 or TRBD2 may supply D (6 bases each). The CDR3 contains 11 residues. Trimming cost V 11 bases and J 6 bases, with 12 bases left between them. Germline V lookup: CDR1 MNHEY, CDR2 SVGAGI. Written as DNA, the CDR3 is TGTGCCGCCTCGGGGGCGGATACGCAGTATTTT. It translates to CAASGADTQYF.

The table lists this clone with a count of one. This chain connects TRBV11-2 to TRBJ2-3; D remains unclear. Germline assignment: CDR1 SGHAT and CDR2 FQNNGV. The CDR3 sequence is 13 residues long. V shed 1 base and J shed 2 bases, with 4 bases lying between them. This CDR3 reads CASSLGITDTQYF. DNA for the CDR3: TGTGCCAGCAGCTTAGGGATCACAGATACGCAGTATTTT.

J is TRBJ2-7 and V is TRBV28; D unclear. The CDR3 is 14 amino acids. V was trimmed by 3 bases and J by 6 bases, leaving 15 bases between them. Germline V gene sequence: CDR1 MDHEN, CDR2 SYDVKM. In nucleotides, the CDR3 is TGTGCCAGCAGTTTGGGTCAGTTAAACACCGAGCAGTACTTC. It translates to CASSLGQLNTEQYF.